This T cell receptor beta chain was profiled in a study of glioma-infiltrating T cells after dendritic cell vaccination. Assay used: immunoSEQ multiplex PCR; TCRdb lists only in-frame clones, some missing. The profile shows about 99,000 clones, 81% of them singletons. Germline lookup yields CDR1 SEHNR and CDR2 FQNEAQ (reference sequence). This CDR3 has 14 amino acids. V dropped 4 bases and J dropped 4; count of bases not matched to a gene: 5. The source material was blood, sampled before dendritic cell vaccination. This sequence was found in a human donor with glioblastoma. The V gene is TRBV7-9, the J gene TRBJ2-3; 7 nucleotides line up with TRBD2. The CDR3 region has the DNA TGTGCCAGCAGCTCACCGGGACTACCAGATACGCAGTATTTT. It codes for CASSSPGLPDTQYF.